The TCR beta chain described here comes from a study of T cell repertoires in cytomegalovirus infection. Study-wide background: Indications of both CMV infection and matching HLA type were provided by public TCR beta signatures. Study outcomes and limitations: Adding up the frequency of public TCR beta families identified people who carried CMV plus the relevant HLA. Clonotype analysis showed dominance of the ex vivo response by HLA-C-restricted CMV-specific TCR beta clonotypes.

Germline values: CDR1 MNHNY, CDR2 SVGAGI (reference sequence). This CDR3 spans 16 amino acids. J gave up 6 bases and V 6 bases, and 9 bases lay outside the gene matches. About this clonotype: Its antigen is undetermined.

TCRdb itself ran the reads through MiXCR, one entry per CDR3 protein. This repertoire shows around 250,000 distinct CDR3 sequences, 17% found once; its top ten account for around half. J is TRBJ2-3 and V is TRBV6-6, with TRBD2 matching over 13 bases. This receptor was taken from a human donor in good health (CMV status not recorded). Some clones in this sample may be carry-over from other donors' samples. The sample consisted of CD8+ T cells from PBMCs. The CDR3 region has the DNA TGTGCCAGCAGCCTTGGACTAGCGGGAGTCCGGGATACGCAGTATTTT. Translating it yields CASSLGLAGVRDTQYF.